Shown below are 8 T cell receptor beta chains from a single sample sequenced in a study of blood T cell repertoires in COVID-19. Data came from immunoSEQ multiplex PCR; TCRdb stores just in-frame clones and leaves some out. The sample holds 20,000 to 25,000 clones, around 88% seen once. Sequencing was performed on peripheral blood. The receptors here all came from a human donor with active COVID-19. The donor label of this sample is uncertain.

The rearrangement joins TRBV15 to TRBJ2-1, with 10 bases aligning to TRBD2. The germline V gene encodes CDR1 LNHNV and CDR2 YYDKDF (reference sequence). V dropped 5 bases and J dropped 9; count of bases not matched to a gene: 7. This CDR3 contains 14 residues. The CDR3 nucleotides read TGTGCCACCAGCCTTCTAGCGGGAGATGGTGAGCAGTTCTTC. Protein sequence: CATSLLAGDGEQFF. Looking up the rest from reference TRBV15 and TRBJ2-1 gives the full variable domain: DAMVIQNPRYQVTQFGKPVTLSCSQTLNHNVMYWYQQKSSQAPKLLFHYYDKDFNNEADTPDNFQSRRPNTSFCFLDIRSPGLGDTAMYLCATSLLAGDGEQFFGPGTRLTVL.

The V call is TRBV27, the J call TRBJ1-2; the D gene is possibly TRBD1 (5 bases). CDR3 size: 15 residues. The germline V and J ends were trimmed by 5 bases and 5 bases, with 18 bases remaining between them. CDR1 is MNHEY and CDR2 is SMNVEV in the germline V gene (reference sequence). CDR3 loop: CASSLDSGSKYGYTF. For the CDR3, the DNA is TGTGCCAGCAGTCTTGACTCAGGGTCGAAGTATGGCTACACCTTC.

V usage is TRBV19 and J usage is TRBJ2-6; D unclear. V shed 6 bases and J shed 0 bases, with 9 bases lying between them. The CDR3 spans 15 residues. Per the germline V gene, CDR1 is LNHDA and CDR2 is SQIVND (reference sequence). The CDR3 sequence is CASRLSHSGANVLTF. The CDR3 DNA sequence: TGTGCCAGTAGACTATCTCACTCTGGGGCCAACGTCCTGACTTTC.

Comments on this clone: Sequence at one end of the junction differs from germline and may be a read error. The chain couples TRBV7-2 to TRBJ2-2, with 10 nucleotides matching TRBD2. Germline loops: CDR1 SGHTA, CDR2 FQGNSA. The CDR3 covers 13 residues. CDR3 residues: CASRLAGGGELFF. Here the CDR3 DNA reads TGTGCCAGCAGATTAGCGGGAGGCGGGGAGCTGTTTTTT.

This clone was recorded a few times. CDR3 residues: CASGPLPGEQYF. The CDR3 nucleotides read TGTGCTAGTGGTCCCCTGCCGGGCGAGCAGTACTTC. This chain links TRBV12-5 with TRBJ2-7; D not certain. CDR1 LGHNT and CDR2 FRNRAP come from the germline V gene. Trimming pared 5 bases from V and 6 bases from J, leaving 11 bases between. CDR3 length: 12 residues.

The chain employs TRBV4-1 and TRBJ1-1; the match to TRBD1 covers 7 bases. This CDR3 is 12 amino acids long. Germline V gives CDR1 MGHRA, CDR2 YSYEKL. Trimming cost V 5 bases and J 9 bases; bases outside gene matches: 6. The CDR3 protein is CASSEPTGKAFF. CDR3 nucleotide sequence: TGCGCCAGCAGCGAACCGACAGGGAAAGCTTTCTTT.

The chain carries TRBV12-3 or TRBV12-4 and TRBJ1-4, with D possibly TRBD1 on 6 matching bases. Trimming shortened V by 5 bases and J by 8 bases, and 9 bases separated the two germline ends. This CDR3 comprises 12 residues. The CDR3 DNA sequence: TGTGCCAGCAGTACAGGGATAGAAAAACTGTTTTTT. It translates to CASSTGIEKLFF.

This CDR3 is CASSFSGGVEETQYF. As DNA, the CDR3 is TGTGCCAGCAGTTTTTCGGGAGGGGTGGAGGAGACCCAGTACTTC. The chain couples TRBV28 to TRBJ2-5, with 8 bases matching TRBD2. Germline CDR1 reads MDHEN; CDR2 reads SYDVKM. The CDR3 totals 15 residues. Trimming at V came to 3 bases and at J to 5 bases, leaving 8 bases not matched to a gene. The whole variable domain, remainder taken from reference TRBV28 and TRBJ2-5, is DVKVTQSSRYLVKRTGEKVFLECVQDMDHENMFWYRQDPGLGLRLIYFSYDVKMKEKGDIPEGYSVSREKKERFSLILESASTNQTSMYLCASSFSGGVEETQYFGPGTRLLVL.